This T cell receptor beta chain is drawn from a study of T cell changes during pregnancy in multiple sclerosis. Data came from immunoSEQ multiplex PCR; TCRdb stores just in-frame clones and leaves some out. The sample yields approximately 100,000 clones, about 93% seen once. This clone was observed a few times. The V end lost 0 bases, the J end lost 1 base, and 10 bases lay between the germline ends. This CDR3 comprises 15 residues. Germline V gene data show CDR1 as SGDLS and CDR2 as YYNGEE. This TCR came from a female donor with multiple sclerosis, enrolled in a pregnancy study. The sample consisted of peripheral blood, taken in the first trimester of pregnancy. The V call is TRBV9, the J call TRBJ1-1; perhaps TRBD1 as D (5 bases). This CDR3 is CASSVEGIRNTEAFF. The CDR3 bases are TGTGCCAGCAGCGTAGAGGGGATCCGGAACACTGAAGCTTTCTTT.